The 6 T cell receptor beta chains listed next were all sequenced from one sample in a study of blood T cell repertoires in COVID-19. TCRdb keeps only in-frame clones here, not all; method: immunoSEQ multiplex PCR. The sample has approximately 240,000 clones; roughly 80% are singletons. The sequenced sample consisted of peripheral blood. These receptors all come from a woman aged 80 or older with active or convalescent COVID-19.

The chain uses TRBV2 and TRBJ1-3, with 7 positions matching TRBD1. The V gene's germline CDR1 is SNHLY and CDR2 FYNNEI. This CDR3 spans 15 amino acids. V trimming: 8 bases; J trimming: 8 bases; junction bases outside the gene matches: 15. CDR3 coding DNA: TGTGCCAGCGGACGGAGGACAGGTGGGGGAGACACCATATATTTT. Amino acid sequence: CASGRRTGGGDTIYF.

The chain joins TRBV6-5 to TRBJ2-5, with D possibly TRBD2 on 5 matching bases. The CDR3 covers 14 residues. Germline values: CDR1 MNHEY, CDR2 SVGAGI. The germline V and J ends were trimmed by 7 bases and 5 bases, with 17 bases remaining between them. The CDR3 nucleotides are TGTGCCAGCACCTCGCCGGGAATTAAGGAGACCCAGTACTTC. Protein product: CASTSPGIKETQYF.

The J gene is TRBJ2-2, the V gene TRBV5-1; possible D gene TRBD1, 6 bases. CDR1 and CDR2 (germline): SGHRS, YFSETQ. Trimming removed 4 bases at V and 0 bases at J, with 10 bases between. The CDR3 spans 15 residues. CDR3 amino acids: CASSRDKANTGELFF. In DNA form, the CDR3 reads TGCGCCAGCAGCCGGGACAAAGCGAACACCGGGGAGCTGTTTTTT.

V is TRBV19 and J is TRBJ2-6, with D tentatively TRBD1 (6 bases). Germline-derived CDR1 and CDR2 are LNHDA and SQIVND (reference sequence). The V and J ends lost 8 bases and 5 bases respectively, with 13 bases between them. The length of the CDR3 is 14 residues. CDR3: CASRQVGRANVLTF. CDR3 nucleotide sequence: TGTGCCAGTCGACAGGTTGGGAGGGCCAACGTCCTGACTTTC.

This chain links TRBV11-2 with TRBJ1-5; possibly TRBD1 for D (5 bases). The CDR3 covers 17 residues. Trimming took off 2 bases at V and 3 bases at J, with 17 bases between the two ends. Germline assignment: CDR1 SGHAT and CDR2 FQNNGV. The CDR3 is CASSLTGGGTNNQPQHF. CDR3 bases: TGTGCCAGCAGCTTAACCGGGGGGGGGACGAACAATCAGCCCCAGCATTTT. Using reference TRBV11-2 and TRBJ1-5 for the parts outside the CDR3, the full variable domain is EAGVAQSPRYKIIEKRQSVAFWCNPISGHATLYWYQQILGQGPKLLIQFQNNGVVDDSQLPKDRFSAERLKGVDSTLKIQPAKLEDSAVYLCASSLTGGGTNNQPQHFGDGTRLSIL.

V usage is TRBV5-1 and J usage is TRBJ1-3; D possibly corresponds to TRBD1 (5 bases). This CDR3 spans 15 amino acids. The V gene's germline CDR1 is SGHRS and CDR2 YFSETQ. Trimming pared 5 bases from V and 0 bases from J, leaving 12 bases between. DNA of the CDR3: TGCGCCAGCAGACGGGACTCCAGCTCTGGAAACACCATATATTTT. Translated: CASRRDSSSGNTIYF. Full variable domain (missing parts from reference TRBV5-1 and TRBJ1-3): KAGVTQTPRYLIKTRGQQVTLSCSPISGHRSVSWYQQTPGQGLQFLFEYFSETQRNKGNFPGRFSGRQFSNSRSEMNVSTLELGDSALYLCASRRDSSSGNTIYFGEGSWLTVV.